The 8 T cell receptor beta chains below all came from one sample that was sequenced in a study of blood T cells in healthy people across ages. A second PCR, run for about 6 to 11 cycles, used a sample-barcoded 5' primer plus a J-beta primer mix. Each CDR3 protein is one row after TCRdb ran MiXCR on the 5' RACE reads. The sample lists more than 700,000 distinct CDR3 sequences, about 47% occurring once. Sequenced sample: blood. The receptor source for this set is an older man in good health.

The chain is built from TRBV7-2 and TRBJ2-3; maybe TRBD2 (6 bases). CDR3 length: 17 amino acids. The germline V gene encodes CDR1 SGHTA and CDR2 FQGNSA. V lost 0 bases, J lost 5 bases, and 18 bases lay in between. The CDR3: CASSLAPRGTPGDTQYF. The DNA of the CDR3 is TGTGCCAGCAGCTTAGCGCCTCGGGGGACCCCGGGAGATACGCAGTATTTT.

This chain connects TRBV4-1 to TRBJ2-3; D ambiguous. V gave up 4 bases and J gave up 10 bases, with 18 bases separating them. The CDR3 contains 14 residues. Germline-derived CDR1 and CDR2 are MGHRA and YSYEKL. The CDR3 nucleotides read TGCGCCAGCAGCCCTCCATCTAGAGCTGATCCGCAGTATTTT. The encoded protein is CASSPPSRADPQYF.

This rearrangement joins TRBV3-1 to TRBJ2-1; D might be TRBD2 (6 bases). Germline V gene lookup returns CDR1 LGHDT and CDR2 YNNKEL (reference sequence). The V and J ends lost 2 bases and 6 bases respectively, with 11 bases between them. This CDR3 contains 14 residues. The CDR3 sequence is CASSQKASVNEQFF. The DNA for the CDR3 is TGTGCCAGCAGCCAAAAGGCTAGCGTCAATGAGCAGTTCTTC.

The rearrangement joins TRBV20-1 to TRBJ2-3; D not certain. Trimming took 1 base from V and 6 from J, leaving 11 bases between them. The CDR3 runs 13 residues. Germline V gives CDR1 DFQATT, CDR2 SNEGSKA (reference sequence). The CDR3 bases are TGCAGTGCTAGAGGAGTCGGGCCTGATACGCAGTATTTT. Protein sequence: CSARGVGPDTQYF.

The V and J genes are TRBV7-2 and TRBJ2-7, with 7 positions matching TRBD2. The V gene end was trimmed by 2 bases and the J gene end by 2 bases; junction bases not matched to a gene: 3. Germline CDR1 SGHTA, CDR2 FQGNSA. CDR3 length: 14 residues. The CDR3 sequence is CASSLQRGPYEQYF. The CDR3 region has the DNA TGTGCCAGCAGCTTACAGCGGGGTCCCTACGAGCAGTACTTC.

V gene TRBV20-1 combines with J gene TRBJ2-1; no clear D gene. The germline CDR1 and CDR2 sequences are DFQATT and SNEGSKA (reference sequence). V lost 6 bases, J lost 3 bases, and 12 bases lay in between. The length of the CDR3 is 13 residues. The CDR3 loop is CSAMGLNYNEQFF. DNA for the CDR3: TGCAGTGCGATGGGCTTAAACTACAATGAGCAGTTCTTC.

The CDR3 bases are TGTGCCAGCAGTTACGAGGCGCAAACTGAAGCTTTCTTT. Translating it yields CASSYEAQTEAFF. The rearrangement uses TRBV6-5 and TRBJ1-1; unclear D gene. V was pared by 2 bases and J by 5 bases, with 9 bases between. The CDR3 contains 13 residues. Looked up from germline, CDR1 is MNHEY and CDR2 is SVGAGI.

The rearrangement uses TRBV7-3 and TRBJ2-1, with 9 bases fitting TRBD2. V was clipped by 0 bases and J by 4 bases; unmatched bases: 1. CDR1 and CDR2 (germline): SGHTA, FQGTGA. This CDR3 has 15 amino acids. CDR3 sequence reads: CASSLTLAGYNEQFF. The CDR3 DNA reads TGTGCCAGCAGCTTAACACTAGCGGGTTACAATGAGCAGTTCTTC.